This entry is about one T cell receptor (beta chain). A deep-level run was used for the assay. Generated by immunoSEQ multiplex PCR, the TCRdb table keeps only in-frame clones and is missing some. The sample contains some 2.1 million clones, around 93% of which appear only once. The data belong to a study of shared clonotypes between healthy human individuals. Naive CD8 cells were CD45RO-negative, positively selected for CCR7, excluding terminally differentiated effector memory CD45RA+ cells. Trimming shortened V by 10 bases and J by 1 base, and 16 bases separated the two germline ends. The germline V gene encodes CDR1 MNHEY and CDR2 SVGAGI. The length of the CDR3 is 14 residues.

The rearrangement joins TRBV6-5 to TRBJ2-5; tentatively, D is TRBD1 (6 bases). Source material: naive CD8+ T cells from PBMCs. This sequence originates from a young man in good health. Some clones in this sample may be carry-over from other donors' samples. The CDR3 nucleotides read TGTGCCACGGGGCCCGACAGGTCCCAAGAGACCCAGTACTTC. It yields the protein CATGPDRSQETQYF.